This T cell receptor beta chain is drawn from a study of Ad26.COV2.S vaccination and SARS-CoV-2 variants. Study as a whole: Participants got Ad26.COV2.S intramuscularly, once or twice 56 days apart.

The data were produced by immunoSEQ multiplex PCR, yet TCRdb's version contains in-frame clones alone and is incomplete. This sample has approximately 350,000 clones, with 83% found just once. The CDR3 runs to 15 residues. Germline loops: CDR1 MGHRA, CDR2 YSYEKL. V lost 0 bases to trimming and J lost 5 bases, with 11 bases between them. As for treatment: over 15 received Ad26.COV2.S at low or high dose, single or two shots; about 5 received placebo; per-sample allocation not given. Sampling took place 63 days after the first vaccine or placebo injection. The genes are TRBV4-1 and TRBJ1-5; D is unresolved. The clonotype was recovered from a person aged 18-60 years who received the Ad26.COV2.S COVID-19 vaccine or a placebo. The sequences come from peripheral blood, collected in a trial of Ad26.COV2.S vaccine versus placebo. CDR3 bases: TGCGCCAGCAGCCAAGATCGTACTGACTATCAGCCCCAGCATTTT. Encoded protein: CASSQDRTDYQPQHF.